The clone carrying this T cell receptor (beta chain) was recorded a few times. V shed 0 bases and J shed 4 bases, with 9 bases lying between them. Germline CDR1 and CDR2: LGHDT and YNNKEL (reference sequence). This CDR3 has 14 residues. Generated by immunoSEQ multiplex PCR, the TCRdb table keeps only in-frame clones and is missing some. The sample has some 100,000 clones, roughly 87% seen once. The record originates from a study of control samples from healthy donors and cancer patients. The chain joins TRBV3-1 (or the pseudogene TRBV3-2) to TRBJ1-2; D is unresolved. Sequenced: blood. The receptor was isolated from a woman in her forties or fifties in good health. The CDR3 sequence: CASSQDQPPYGYTF. DNA of the CDR3: TGTGCCAGCAGCCAAGATCAGCCGCCCTATGGCTACACCTTC.